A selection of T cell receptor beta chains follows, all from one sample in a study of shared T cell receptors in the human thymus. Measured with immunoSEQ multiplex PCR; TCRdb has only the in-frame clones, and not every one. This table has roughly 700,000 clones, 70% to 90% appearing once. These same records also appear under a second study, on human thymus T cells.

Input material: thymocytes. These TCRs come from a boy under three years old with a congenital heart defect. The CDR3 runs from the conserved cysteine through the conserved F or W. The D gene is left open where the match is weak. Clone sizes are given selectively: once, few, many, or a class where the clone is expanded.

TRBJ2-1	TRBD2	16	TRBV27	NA	TGTGCCAGCAGTTCCGCCGCTAGCGGGAGGGGCCATGAGCAGTTCTTC	CASSSAASGRGHEQFF
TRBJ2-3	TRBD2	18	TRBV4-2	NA	TGTGCCAGCAGCCAGGATAGACTAGCGGGAGCCAACACAGATACGCAGTATTTT	CASSQDRLAGANTDTQYF
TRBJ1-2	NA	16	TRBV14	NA	TGTGCCAGCAGCCAAGATTCCTGGGGACACAACTATGGCTACACCTTC	CASSQDSWGHNYGYTF
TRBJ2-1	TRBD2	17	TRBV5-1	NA	TGCGCCAGCAGCTTAGCCCCGATTAGCGGGAGGCCCAATGAGCAGTTCTTC	CASSLAPISGRPNEQFF
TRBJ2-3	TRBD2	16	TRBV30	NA	TGTGCCTGGACCCATGGGACTAGCGGGACCTCAGATACGCAGTATTTT	CAWTHGTSGTSDTQYF
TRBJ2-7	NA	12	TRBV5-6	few	TGTGCCAGCAGCTTCGGGGGTGGCGAGCAGTACTTC	CASSFGGGEQYF
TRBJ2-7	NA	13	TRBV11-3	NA	TGTGCCAGCACCTTTCGGGGTCTGAGTGGGCAGTACTTC	CASTFRGLSGQYF
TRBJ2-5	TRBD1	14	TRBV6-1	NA	TGTGCCAGCATCGAAGGACAGGAGCCAGAGACCCAGTACTTC	CASIEGQEPETQYF
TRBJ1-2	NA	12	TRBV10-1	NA	TGCGCCAGCAGTGATCGGTTCGGTGGCTACACCTTC	CASSDRFGGYTF
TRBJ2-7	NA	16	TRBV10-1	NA	TGCGCCAGCAGTGAATGGATGGAGGGATCAGGCTACGAGCAGTACTTC	CASSEWMEGSGYEQYF
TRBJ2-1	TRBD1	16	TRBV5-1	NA	TGCGCCAGCAGCGCCCCCCGGGACAGCTCCTACAATGAGCAGTTCTTC	CASSAPRDSSYNEQFF
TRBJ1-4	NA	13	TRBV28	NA	TGTGCCAGCGGGGCAGCTCCAAATGAAAAACTGTTTTTT	CASGAAPNEKLFF
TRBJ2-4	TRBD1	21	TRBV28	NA	TGTGCCAGCAGACCCAGGCCCGTGACAGGGTGGGCCCTTCAGCCAAAAAACATTCAGTACTTC	CASRPRPVTGWALQPKNIQYF
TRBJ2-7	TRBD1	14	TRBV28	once	TGTGCCAGCAGAGGACAGGGGATATTCCACGAGCAGTACTTC	CASRGQGIFHEQYF
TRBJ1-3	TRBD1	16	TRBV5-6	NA	TGTGCCAGCAGGTACAGGGGGAAGGTCTCTGGAAACACCATATATTTT	CASRYRGKVSGNTIYF
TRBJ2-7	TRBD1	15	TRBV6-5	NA	TGTGCCAGCAGTTACTGGACAGGGCCGGCCTACGAGCAGTACTTC	CASSYWTGPAYEQYF
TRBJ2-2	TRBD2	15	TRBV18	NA	TGTGCCAGCTCACCGGGTGCGACTAGCGGCGGGGAGCTGTTTTTT	CASSPGATSGGELFF
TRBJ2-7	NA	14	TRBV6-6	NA	TGTGCCAGCAGTTACGGGGGGGGCACCAACGAGCAGTACTTC	CASSYGGGTNEQYF
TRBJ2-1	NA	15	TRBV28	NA	TGTGCCAGCAGTTCGACTAGTGTATCCTACAATGAGCAGTTCTTC	CASSSTSVSYNEQFF
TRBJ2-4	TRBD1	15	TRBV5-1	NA	TGCGCCAGCAGCCCCGGGGACAGTGCAAAAAACATTCAGTACTTC	CASSPGDSAKNIQYF
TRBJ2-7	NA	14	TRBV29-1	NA	TGCAGCGTTTCAACTGGGGGCTTCTCCTACGAGCAGTACTTC	CSVSTGGFSYEQYF
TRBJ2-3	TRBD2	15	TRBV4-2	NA	TGTGCCAGCAGCCAGGCTAGCGGGAGATTAGATACGCAGTATTTT	CASSQASGRLDTQYF
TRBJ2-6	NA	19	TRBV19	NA	TGTGCCAGCACGAGGGCAGGGGCCGTAGTCCACTCTGGGGCCAACGTCCTGACTTTC	CASTRAGAVVHSGANVLTF
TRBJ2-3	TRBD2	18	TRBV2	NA	TGTGCCAGCAGTGGACGAGCGACAGTAGCGGGAGCCTCAGATACGCAGTATTTT	CASSGRATVAGASDTQYF
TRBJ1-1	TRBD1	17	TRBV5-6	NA	TGTGCCAGCAGCTTGGAAGGGTCCCCGGGACAGGGGCCTGAAGCTTTCTTT	CASSLEGSPGQGPEAFF
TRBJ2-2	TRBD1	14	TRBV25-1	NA	TGTGCCAGCACAGGGGGCCCCTGGGGCGGGGAGCTGTTTTTT	CASTGGPWGGELFF
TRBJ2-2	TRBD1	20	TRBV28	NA	TGTGCCAGCAGTTTAAGTAAACGGGACAGGGGGCTTCCGAACACCGGGGAGCTGTTTTTT	CASSLSKRDRGLPNTGELFF
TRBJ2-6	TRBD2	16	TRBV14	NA	TGTGCCAGCAGCCAAGGACTAGCTCCTGGGGCCAACGTCCTGACTTTC	CASSQGLAPGANVLTF
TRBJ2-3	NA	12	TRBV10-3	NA	TGTGCCGTTCAGCGTGACACAGATACGCAGTATTTT	CAVQRDTDTQYF